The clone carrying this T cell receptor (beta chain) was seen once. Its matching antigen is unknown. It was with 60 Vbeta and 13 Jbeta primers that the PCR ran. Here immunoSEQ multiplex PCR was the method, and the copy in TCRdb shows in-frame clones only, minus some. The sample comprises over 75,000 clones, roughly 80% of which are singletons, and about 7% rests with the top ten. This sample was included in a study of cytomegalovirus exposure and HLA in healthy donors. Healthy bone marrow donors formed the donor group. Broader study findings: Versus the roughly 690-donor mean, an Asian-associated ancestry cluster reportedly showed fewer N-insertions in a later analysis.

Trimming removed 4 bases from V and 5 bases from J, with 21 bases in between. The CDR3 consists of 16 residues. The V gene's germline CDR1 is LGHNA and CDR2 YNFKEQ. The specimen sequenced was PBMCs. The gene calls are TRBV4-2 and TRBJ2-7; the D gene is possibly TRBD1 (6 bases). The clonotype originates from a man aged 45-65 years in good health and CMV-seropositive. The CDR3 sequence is CASSRPKTGSFNEQYF. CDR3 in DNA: TGTGCCAGCAGCCGACCAAAAACAGGGTCGTTCAACGAGCAGTACTTC.